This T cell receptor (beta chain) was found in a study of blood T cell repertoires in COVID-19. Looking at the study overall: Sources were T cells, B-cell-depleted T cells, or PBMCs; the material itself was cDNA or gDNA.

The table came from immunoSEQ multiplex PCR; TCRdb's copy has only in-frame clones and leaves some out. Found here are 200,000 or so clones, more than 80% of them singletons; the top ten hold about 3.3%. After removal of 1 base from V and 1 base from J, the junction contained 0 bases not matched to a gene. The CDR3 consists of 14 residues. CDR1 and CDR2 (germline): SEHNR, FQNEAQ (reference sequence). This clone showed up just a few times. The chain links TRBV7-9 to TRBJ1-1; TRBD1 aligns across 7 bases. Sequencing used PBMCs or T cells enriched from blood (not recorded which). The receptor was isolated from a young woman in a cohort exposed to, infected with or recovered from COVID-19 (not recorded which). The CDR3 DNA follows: TGTGCCAGCAGCTTAGGACAGGGGAACACTGAAGCTTTCTTT. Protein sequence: CASSLGQGNTEAFF.